The 22 T cell receptor beta chains listed next were all sequenced from one sample in a study of regulatory and conventional T cells in RAG deficiency. Only in-frame clones appear in the TCRdb table, and some are missing; sequencing was by immunoSEQ multiplex PCR. The sample lists about 34,000 clones; roughly 76% were seen once. The sorted conventional CD4+ T cells were CD25-low and CD127-high, with genomic DNA sequenced. The data also belong to a second study, concerning regulatory T cells. That study adds: Amplification used 52 TRBV primers and 13 TRBJ primers.

The sequenced sample was CD4+ effector T cells sorted from blood. These receptors all come from a human donor in good health.

This chain uses TRBV2 with TRBJ1-6; weak D call: TRBD1 (6 bases). The CDR3 loop spans 16 amino acids. V lost 5 bases and J lost 5, with 16 bases in between. The germline V gene has CDR1 SNHLY and CDR2 FYNNEI. CDR3 DNA: TGTGCCAGCAGTCGACAGGACCCCAACAATAATTCACCCCTCCACTTT. Translating gives CASSRQDPNNNSPLHF.

The chain uses TRBV11-3 and TRBJ2-1; D is unresolved. The V and J ends lost 1 base and 5 bases respectively, with 12 bases between them. This CDR3 region has 15 residues. Germline V gene data show CDR1 as SGHNT and CDR2 as YENEEA. The CDR3 spells CASSLGKGLNNEQFF. The CDR3 nucleotides read TGTGCCAGCAGCTTAGGGAAGGGATTAAACAATGAGCAGTTCTTC.

This chain's CDR3 is CASSSPLGLAGGGLYEQYF. The CDR3 bases are TGTGCCAGCAGCTCCCCCCTGGGACTAGCGGGGGGCGGTCTGTACGAGCAGTACTTC. The chain carries TRBV7-9 and TRBJ2-7; 15 bases line up with TRBD2. The CDR3 totals 19 residues. The germline gives CDR1 SEHNR, CDR2 FQNEAQ (reference sequence). V gave up 4 bases and J gave up 4 bases; unmatched junction bases: 14.

The genes are TRBV30 and TRBJ1-6; no reliable D call. CDR1 is GTSNPN, CDR2 SVGIG, per germline (reference sequence). Trimming cost V 3 bases and J 8 bases, with 11 bases left between them. This CDR3 comprises 13 residues. The CDR3 reads CAWRRGRDSPLHF. Written as DNA, the CDR3 is TGTGCCTGGAGGCGCGGCCGGGATTCACCCCTCCACTTT. Together with reference TRBV30 and TRBJ1-6, the CDR3 gives the full variable domain: SQTIHQWPATLVQPVGSPLSLECTVEGTSNPNLYWYRQAAGRGLQLLFYSVGIGQISSEVPQNLSASRPQDRQFILSSKKLLLSDSGFYLCAWRRGRDSPLHFGNGTRLTVT.

The chain has TRBV30 and TRBJ1-1, with 9 nucleotides matching TRBD1. The junction had 9 bases not matched to a gene; V was cut back by 4 bases and J by 0 bases. Germline V lookup: CDR1 GTSNPN, CDR2 SVGIG (reference sequence). The CDR3 covers 16 residues. CDR3 sequence: CAWNRGPGEMNTEAFF. The CDR3 bases are TGTGCCTGGAACAGGGGGCCCGGCGAGATGAACACTGAAGCTTTCTTT.

The rearrangement joins TRBV9 to TRBJ2-1, with TRBD2 matching 12 bases. Germline CDR1 reads SGDLS; CDR2 reads YYNGEE. The V and J ends lost 3 bases and 4 bases, in that order; junction bases with no gene match: 17. This CDR3 comprises 20 residues. The CDR3 sequence is CASSGGGIPGLAGRYNEQFF. The CDR3 DNA sequence: TGTGCCAGCAGCGGGGGAGGGATACCGGGACTAGCGGGCCGGTACAATGAGCAGTTCTTC.

The chain uses TRBV9 and TRBJ2-1; 14 bases are shared with TRBD2. Germline loops: CDR1 SGDLS, CDR2 YYNGEE. V dropped 7 bases and J dropped 8; count of bases not matched to a gene: 8. There are 15 residues in the CDR3. DNA of the CDR3: TGTGCCAGCTCTGCGACTAGCGGGGGGGCCTATGAGCAGTTCTTC. The encoded protein is CASSATSGGAYEQFF.

Concerning this clone itself: Within the sample, other DNA sequences also encode this same CDR3. This chain joins TRBV19 and TRBJ1-2; 7 bases map to TRBD1. With V trimmed by 7 bases and J by 2 bases, 7 bases remained unmatched. This CDR3 comprises 14 residues. The germline V gene has CDR1 LNHDA and CDR2 SQIVND (reference sequence). CDR3 in amino acids: CASTPGQANYGYTF. The DNA for the CDR3 is TGTGCCAGTACCCCCGGACAGGCCAACTATGGCTACACCTTC.

This clone was seen a single time. This chain uses TRBV5-6 with TRBJ2-5; no reliable D call. Germline V gene sequence: CDR1 SGHDT, CDR2 YYEEEE. Trimming removed 2 bases from V and 4 bases from J, with 15 bases in between. There are 15 residues in the CDR3. Here the CDR3 reads CASSFRGIMGETQYF. Written as DNA, the CDR3 is TGTGCCAGCAGCTTCAGAGGTATAATGGGAGAGACCCAGTACTTC.

The chain combines TRBV5-4 with TRBJ2-5, with 10 bases lining up with TRBD2. The CDR3 consists of 14 residues. J lost 5 bases, V lost 5 bases, and 6 bases had no gene match. Germline V gene lookup returns CDR1 SGHNT and CDR2 YYREEE (reference sequence). The CDR3: CASSASGGEETQYF. As DNA, the CDR3 is TGTGCCAGCAGTGCTAGCGGGGGCGAGGAGACCCAGTACTTC.

The chain couples TRBV11-2 to TRBJ2-2, with D uncertain. The CDR3 runs 18 residues. CDR1 is SGHAT, CDR2 FQNNGV, per germline. Trimming shortened V by 1 base and J by 0 bases, and 15 bases separated the two germline ends. The chain's CDR3 is CASSLVSTRNPNTGELFF. The CDR3 DNA follows: TGTGCCAGCAGCTTAGTTAGTACGAGGAATCCGAACACCGGGGAGCTGTTTTTT.

V is TRBV5-1 and J is TRBJ1-1; 7 bases agree with TRBD1. The CDR3 extends over 14 amino acids. CDR1 SGHRS and CDR2 YFSETQ come from the germline V gene. Germline trimming cut 0 bases from V and 4 bases from J; bases unmatched to any gene: 3. The CDR3 DNA follows: TGCGCCAGCAGCTTGGGACAGGGTGGCACTGAAGCTTTCTTT. Amino acids: CASSLGQGGTEAFF.

This chain links TRBV6-6 with TRBJ1-1; D is possibly TRBD1 (5 bases). Germline assignment: CDR1 MNHNY and CDR2 SVGAGI (reference sequence). Trimming removed 6 bases from V and 3 bases from J, with 14 bases in between. The CDR3 is 14 residues long. CDR3: CASRSDGTYTEAFF. In DNA form, the CDR3 reads TGTGCCAGCAGATCCGACGGGACGTACACTGAAGCTTTCTTT.

This clone was counted a single time. In nucleotides, the CDR3 is TGTGCCAGCAGTGCACGGGACAGCGTACAAGAGACCCAGTACTTC. Its protein is CASSARDSVQETQYF. This chain connects TRBV25-1 to TRBJ2-5; 7 nucleotides align to TRBD1. The CDR3 totals 15 residues. With 4 bases clipped from V and 2 bases from J, the junction kept 7 bases outside the gene matches. Per germline, CDR1 MGHDK and CDR2 SYGVNS. Filled out from reference TRBV25-1 and TRBJ2-5, the complete variable domain reads EADIYQTPRYLVIGTGKKITLECSQTMGHDKMYWYQQDPGMELHLIHYSYGVNSTEKGDLSSESTVSRIRTEHFPLTLESARPSHTSQYLCASSARDSVQETQYFGPGTRLLVL.

V and J are TRBV2 and TRBJ1-1, with no clear D. The CDR3 runs to 13 residues. V was clipped by 3 bases and J by 5 bases, with 10 bases between them. From germline, CDR1 is SNHLY and CDR2 FYNNEI. As DNA, the CDR3 is TGTGCCAGCAGTGATCTGAGGGAAACTGAAGCTTTCTTT. It translates to CASSDLRETEAFF. Based on the CDR3 plus reference TRBV2 and TRBJ1-1, the full variable domain is EPEVTQTPSHQVTQMGQEVILRCVPISNHLYFYWYRQILGQKVEFLVSFYNNEISEKSEIFDDQFSVERPDGSNFTLKIRSTKLEDSAMYFCASSDLRETEAFFGQGTRLTVV.

The rearrangement uses TRBV30 and TRBJ1-2; D may be TRBD1 (6 bases). Germline V CDR1 and CDR2: GTSNPN, SVGIG (reference sequence). The CDR3 is 15 amino acids. With 5 bases removed from V and 1 base from J, the gap between germline ends came to 17 bases. The CDR3, as DNA: TGTGCCTGGTGTAAGCCGGGGGCGATTAACTATGGCTACACCTTC. The encoded protein is CAWCKPGAINYGYTF.

V and J are TRBV7-3 and TRBJ1-1, with D possibly matching TRBD1 (5 bases). Trimming left V 10 bases short and J 4 bases short, with 13 bases between. The germline V gene has CDR1 SGHTA and CDR2 FQGTGA. CDR3 size: 12 residues. In nucleotides, the CDR3 is TGTGCCACCCCCCGGGGGGGCACTGAAGCTTTCTTT. This codes for CATPRGGTEAFF.

The rearrangement uses TRBV25-1 and TRBJ2-4; D might be TRBD1 or TRBD2, each matching 6 bases. Trimming pared 5 bases from V and 2 bases from J, leaving 13 bases between. CDR1 MGHDK and CDR2 SYGVNS come from the germline V gene. The CDR3 loop spans 15 amino acids. DNA of the CDR3: TGTGCCAGCAGTAAACAGGGAGGTACCAAAAACATTCAGTACTTC. Residues: CASSKQGGTKNIQYF.

The sample holds a few counts of this clone. CDR3: CSGAGNTEAFF. CDR3 bases: TGCAGTGGGGCGGGGAACACTGAAGCTTTCTTT. This chain joins TRBV20-1 and TRBJ1-1; D is unclear. V was cut by 7 bases and J by 1 base, with 7 bases left in between. CDR3 length: 11 residues. The germline gives CDR1 DFQATT, CDR2 SNEGSKA (reference sequence).

This chain links TRBV6-6 with TRBJ2-7, with 10 bases aligning to TRBD1. The V gene's germline CDR1 is MNHNY and CDR2 SVGAGI (reference sequence). V lost 2 bases to trimming and J lost 2 bases; unmatched junction nucleotides: 6. The length of the CDR3 is 16 residues. CDR3 nucleotide sequence: TGTGCCAGCAGTTACGCACCGGGACAGGGGACCTACGAGCAGTACTTC. This gives the protein CASSYAPGQGTYEQYF.

The rearrangement links TRBV6-4 to TRBJ1-3; tentatively, D is TRBD1 (6 bases). This CDR3 region has 17 residues. V was cut by 4 bases and J by 0 bases, with 16 bases left in between. Germline V lookup: CDR1 MRHNA, CDR2 SNTAGT. The CDR3 nucleotides read TGTGCCAGCAGTGGTCGGGGGACACTCTACTCTGGAAACACCATATATTTT. Amino acids: CASSGRGTLYSGNTIYF.

The chain couples TRBV7-2 to TRBJ2-1; 12 nucleotides match TRBD2. Germline values: CDR1 SGHTA, CDR2 FQGNSA. The trim removed 6 bases at V and 6 bases at J, leaving 12 bases unmatched. CDR3 size: 17 residues. For the CDR3, the DNA is TGTGCCAGCAGAAAGAGGGCCGGACTAGCGGGGCCCAATGAGCAGTTCTTC. It translates to CASRKRAGLAGPNEQFF.